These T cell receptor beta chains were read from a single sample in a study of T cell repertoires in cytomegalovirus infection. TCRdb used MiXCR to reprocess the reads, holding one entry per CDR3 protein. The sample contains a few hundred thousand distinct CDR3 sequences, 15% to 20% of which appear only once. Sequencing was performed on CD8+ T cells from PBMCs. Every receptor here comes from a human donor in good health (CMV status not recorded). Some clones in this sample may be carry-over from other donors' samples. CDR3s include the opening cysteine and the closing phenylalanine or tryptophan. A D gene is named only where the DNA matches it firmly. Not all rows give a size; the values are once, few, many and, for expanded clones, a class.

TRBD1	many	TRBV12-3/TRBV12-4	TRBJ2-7	TGTGCCAGCAGTTTTGGGACAGGATTCTACGAGCAGTACTTC	CASSFGTGFYEQYF
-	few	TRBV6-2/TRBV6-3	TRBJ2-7	TGTGCCAGCGCCCGGGGCACCCAGGAGTACTTC	CASARGTQEYF
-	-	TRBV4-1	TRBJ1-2	TGCGCCAGCAGCCCAGTGGGCCTTAACATGGGCTACACCTTC	CASSPVGLNMGYTF
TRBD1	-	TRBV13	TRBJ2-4	TGTGCCAGCAGCACCGCGACAGGGACCGGATATCTAGCCAAAAACATTCAGTACTTC	CASSTATGTGYLAKNIQYF
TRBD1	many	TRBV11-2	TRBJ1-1	TGTGCCAGCAGGTACCCCGGGACAGGGACCACTGAAGCTTTCTTT	CASRYPGTGTTEAFF
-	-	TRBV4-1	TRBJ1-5	TGCGCCAGCAGCCAAGAATACCCCTCTGGTAGCAATCAGCCCCAGCATTTT	CASSQEYPSGSNQPQHF
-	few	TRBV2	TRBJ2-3	TGTGCCAGCTACGGTACTAGCACAGATACGCAGTATTTT	CASYGTSTDTQYF
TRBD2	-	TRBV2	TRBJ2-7	TGTGCCAGCCCCCCGGGGGCTAGCGGGGCACTTTACGAGCAGTACTTC	CASPPGASGALYEQYF
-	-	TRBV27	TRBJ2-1	TGTGCCAGCAGTTCTCCGACAGTACAGGAGCAGTTCTTC	CASSSPTVQEQFF
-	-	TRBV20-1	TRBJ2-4	TGCAGTGCTAGAGCCCCGTGGGGGTTAAACATTCAGTACTTC	CSARAPWGLNIQYF
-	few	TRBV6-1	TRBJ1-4	TGTGCCAGCTCGGGTTTCTCAACTAATGAAAAACTGTTTTTT	CASSGFSTNEKLFF
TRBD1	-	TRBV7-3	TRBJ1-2	TGTGCCAGCAGCCCAAATCCCGAACGACAGGGGTCGGAGGGCTACACCTTC	CASSPNPERQGSEGYTF
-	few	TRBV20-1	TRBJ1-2	TGCAGTGCTAGAGATCGGCTCTGGCAGCCTAACTATGGCTACACCTTC	CSARDRLWQPNYGYTF
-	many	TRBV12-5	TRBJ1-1	TGTGCTAGTGGCGCGGGGTCGATCGAGGACACTGAAGCTTTCTTT	CASGAGSIEDTEAFF
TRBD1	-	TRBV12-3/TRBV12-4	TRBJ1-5	TGTGCCAGCACCCAACAGGGGGTAAATCAGCCCCAGCATTTT	CASTQQGVNQPQHF
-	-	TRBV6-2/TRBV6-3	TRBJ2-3	TGTGCCAGCAGTAGCTTAATCTGGGGGGAAGATACGCAGTATTTT	CASSSLIWGEDTQYF
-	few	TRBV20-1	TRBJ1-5	TGCAGTGCTAGAGGGGCTCAGGGGAATCAGCCCCAGCATTTT	CSARGAQGNQPQHF
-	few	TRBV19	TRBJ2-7	TGTGCCAGTAGTATCCGGGCGGGCGGTTACGAGCAGTACTTC	CASSIRAGGYEQYF
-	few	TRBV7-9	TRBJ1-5	TGTGCCAGCAGCTCCAGGGGTGGTAATCAGCCCCAGCATTTT	CASSSRGGNQPQHF
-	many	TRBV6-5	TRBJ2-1	TGTGCCAGCAGTTCCTCCCACAGGGAATATAATGAGCAGTTCTTC	CASSSSHREYNEQFF
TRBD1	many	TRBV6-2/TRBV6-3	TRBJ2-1	TGTGCCAGCAGTTGGGTGCCGGGACAGGGGATAATCAATGAGCAGTTCTTC	CASSWVPGQGIINEQFF
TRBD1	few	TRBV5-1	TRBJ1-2	TGCGCCAGCAGCAACACAGGGGAAGATGGCTACACCTTC	CASSNTGEDGYTF
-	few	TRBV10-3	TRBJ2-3	TGTGCCATCAGTGAGTCGGACGGACGCACAGATACGCAGTATTTT	CAISESDGRTDTQYF
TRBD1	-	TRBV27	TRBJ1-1	TGTGCCAGCTTTACAGTTTTACAGGGGGCCCATGGTAGTGAAGCTTTCTTT	CASFTVLQGAHGSEAFF
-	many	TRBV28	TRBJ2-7	TGTGCCAGCAGTTTCAGGGAACCACTTTTGGGGGAGCAGTACTTC	CASSFREPLLGEQYF
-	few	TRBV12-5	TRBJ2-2	TGTGCTAGTGGTTTGGGGGACACCGGGGAGCTGTTTTTT	CASGLGDTGELFF
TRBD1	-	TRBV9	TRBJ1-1	TGTGCCAGCAGCGGGGGACAGGGGTGGGGGACTGAAGCTTTCTTT	CASSGGQGWGTEAFF
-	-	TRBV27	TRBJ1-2	TGTGCCAGCAGTTCCGGAAATGGCTACACCTTC	CASSSGNGYTF
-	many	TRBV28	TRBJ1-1	TGTGCCAGCAGCCCGCGCGGAACTGAAGCTTTCTTT	CASSPRGTEAFF
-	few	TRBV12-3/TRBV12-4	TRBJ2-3	TGTGCCAGCAGCCCCACCGGTCCAGATACGCAGTATTTT	CASSPTGPDTQYF
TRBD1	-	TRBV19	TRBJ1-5	TGTGCCTCCCGGGACAGGGGTAATAGCAATCAGCCCCAGCATTTT	CASRDRGNSNQPQHF
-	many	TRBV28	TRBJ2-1	TGTGCCAGCAGTTTTTATAATGAGCAGTTCTTC	CASSFYNEQFF
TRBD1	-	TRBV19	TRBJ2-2	TGTGCCAGTAGTACGCAGGGGGCGCTCAATGCCGGGGAGCTGTTTTTT	CASSTQGALNAGELFF
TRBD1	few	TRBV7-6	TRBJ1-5	TGTGCCAGCAGCCCCCGAGGGAACCGGGACAGGGCCAGGGGTTATCAGCCCCAGCATTTT	CASSPRGNRDRARGYQPQHF
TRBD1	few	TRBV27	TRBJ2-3	TGTGCCAGCAGTTTTTGGGACAGCGATACGCAGTATTTT	CASSFWDSDTQYF
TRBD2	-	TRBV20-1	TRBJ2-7	TGCAGTGCTGGACTAGCGGGGGGACGCTACGAGCAGTACTTC	CSAGLAGGRYEQYF